This entry concerns a single TCR beta chain. This clonotype occurred many times. Its binding antigen is unknown. Per-nucleotide qualities are absent, and no much larger clonotype sits a single base away. Trimming removed 3 bases from V and 0 bases from J, leaving 7 bases between the germline ends. Counted from cysteine to phenylalanine, this CDR3 has 14 amino acids. Only CDR3 DNA is held: 42 bases, read in frame from base 1. This entry belongs to a study of T cells in Graves' hyperthyroidism and ophthalmopathy (dated by TCRdb to between 2018 and 2020). Context from the whole study: Peripheral blood samples were taken at the time of initial diagnosis, prior to any treatment. To identify distinguishing TCR V-J signatures, a discovery cohort of 100 or so patients was used, comprising 43 with Graves' ophthalmopathy and approximately 57 with stable Graves' hyperthyroidism. Prospective prediction of ophthalmopathy was tested in an independent validation cohort consisting of 18 hyperthyroidism patients and more than 15 patients who later progressed to ophthalmopathy. The roughly 91 discovery patients were randomly divided into training and test sets at a 7:3 ratio. Thyroid tissue and blood T-cell repertoires from six or seven Graves' hyperthyroidism patients were also compared in the study. After sampling, hyperthyroidism patients received methimazole starting at 30 mg daily, and ophthalmopathy patients received high-dose intravenous methylprednisolone. The paper reports TCR Vbeta CDR3 sequencing of roughly 140 peripheral blood samples: some 41 ophthalmopathy, some 80 hyperthyroidism and approximately 17 progressor patients.

A patient counted as having stable Graves' hyperthyroidism if no progression to ophthalmopathy occurred over 18 months of follow-up. Hyperthyroidism patients were newly diagnosed, with disease duration under 2 months, and aged 18 to 65 years. Exclusion was applied to patients with uncontrolled infections, other autoimmune diseases, pregnancy or lactation. Diagnoses were established on the basis of clinical symptoms, serum thyroxine and TRAb, thyroid ultrasound, and orbital computed tomography. PBMCs were isolated from approximately 10 ml of fresh peripheral blood by Ficoll-Paque density gradient centrifugation. Trizol reagent was used to extract total RNA, and RNA quality was then checked on an Agilent 2100 Bioanalyzer. Points the paper makes about the study in general: During validation, the model predicted progression to ophthalmopathy a median of around six months ahead of onset, with more than 60% sensitivity and roughly 75% specificity. Most expanded thyroid clonotypes (frequency above 0.001) were also detected in blood, a finding suggesting that blood repertoires may reflect thyroid immune responses. In cross-validation, a model built on a 13 V-J signature told ophthalmopathy apart from stable hyperthyroidism with approximately 91% sensitivity and around 83% specificity, and in testing the same model reached 80%/75%. Sample size was not statistically predetermined, and investigators were not blinded to group allocation.

The TCR beta CDR3 regions were amplified from the RNA transcripts. For the first round of RT-PCR on the TCR CDR3, the HTBI primer set was used together with the Qiagen OneStep RT-PCR kit. The libraries were constructed in a second round of multiplex PCR and then size-selected and purified. Libraries were sequenced paired-end with 100 bp reads on an Illumina HiSeq2000. On the study's bioinformatics: SOAPnuke was used to process the raw data, removing reads that contained adapters or uncalled bases, had a mean Phred below 15, or lacked an exact match to the constant primer or identifier. High-quality paired reads were merged using COPE v1.2.5, and each unique nucleotide sequence was defined as a clonotype. MiTCR v1.1 was used to align clonotypes to the IMGT TRBV, TRBD and TRBJ reference segments. The analysis was restricted to V-J combinations with a frequency above 0.0001, which together covered around 99% of the repertoires. A TCS score was defined as the ratio between F50 (clonal expansion) and ExV (chaos), using BLOSUM62-based TCRdist between CDR3 peptides within each V-J. Welch's t-statistics and random forest reduced fewer than 600 V-J features to 13, which were used in a naive Bayes classifier (R e1071). The public sequencing data were trimmed at Q25 with fastp and processed into clonotypes with MiXCR by TCRdb, which kept only in-frame beta chains. Entries that share a CDR3 protein sequence are merged under the most common genes and DNA. Here the V and J calls rest on TCRdb's processing, not on the authors' analysis. For this sample the table gives around 110,000 distinct CDR3 sequences, of which around a sixth were detected only once. Together, the top ten hold under 45% of the sample.

This TCR derives from a woman aged 50 to 65 with Graves' hyperthyroidism. The chain couples TRBV12-3 or TRBV12-4 to TRBJ2-3, and possibly TRBD2, on 5 matching bases. Sequencing was done on a sample of blood. The DNA sequence follows: TGTGCCAGCAGTTTCGGGGAGAGCACAGATACGCAGTATTTT. It is translated as CASSFGESTDTQYF.